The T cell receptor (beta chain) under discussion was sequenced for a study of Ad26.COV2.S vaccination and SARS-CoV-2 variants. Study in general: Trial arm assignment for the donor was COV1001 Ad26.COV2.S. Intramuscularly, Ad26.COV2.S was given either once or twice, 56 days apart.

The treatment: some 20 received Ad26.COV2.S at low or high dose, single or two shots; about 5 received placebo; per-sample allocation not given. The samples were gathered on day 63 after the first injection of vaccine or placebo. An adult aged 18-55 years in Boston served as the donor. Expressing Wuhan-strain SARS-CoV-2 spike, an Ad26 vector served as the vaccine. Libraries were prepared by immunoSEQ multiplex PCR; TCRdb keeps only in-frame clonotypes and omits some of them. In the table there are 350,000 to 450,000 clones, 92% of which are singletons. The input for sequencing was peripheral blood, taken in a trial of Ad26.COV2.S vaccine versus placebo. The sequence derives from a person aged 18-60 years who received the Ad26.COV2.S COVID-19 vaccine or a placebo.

In DNA form, the CDR3 reads TGCGCCAGCAGACCAGGGACAGGGGAATTTCAGCCCCAGCATTTT. Translation: CASRPGTGEFQPQHF. V usage is TRBV4-1 and J usage is TRBJ1-5, with 10 bases matching TRBD1. After removal of 6 bases from V and 6 bases from J, the junction contained 8 bases not matched to a gene. The CDR3 extends over 15 amino acids. The germline V gene has CDR1 MGHRA and CDR2 YSYEKL.